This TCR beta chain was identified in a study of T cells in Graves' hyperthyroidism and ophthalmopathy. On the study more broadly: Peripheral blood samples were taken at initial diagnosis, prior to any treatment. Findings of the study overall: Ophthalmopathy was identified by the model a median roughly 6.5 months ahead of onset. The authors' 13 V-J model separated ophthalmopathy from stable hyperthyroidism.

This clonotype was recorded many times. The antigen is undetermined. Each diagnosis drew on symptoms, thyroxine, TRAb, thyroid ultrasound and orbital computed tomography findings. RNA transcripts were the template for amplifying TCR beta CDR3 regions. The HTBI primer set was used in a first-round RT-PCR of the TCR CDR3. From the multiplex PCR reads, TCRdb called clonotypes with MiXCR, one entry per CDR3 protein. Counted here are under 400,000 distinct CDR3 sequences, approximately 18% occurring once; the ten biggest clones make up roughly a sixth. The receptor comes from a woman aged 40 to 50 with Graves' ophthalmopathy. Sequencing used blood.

Written as DNA, the CDR3 is TGTGCCAGCAGCGTAGCCCCCGGGAGGGGGGTGCCCGGGGAGCTGTTTTTT. Encoded protein: CASSVAPGRGVPGELFF. The chain uses TRBV9 and TRBJ2-2; 8 bases map to TRBD2. CDR1 is SGDLS, CDR2 YYNGEE, per germline. The CDR3 is 17 residues long. The junction had 10 bases not matched to a gene; V was cut back by 0 bases and J by 6 bases.